This T cell receptor (beta chain) was sequenced for a study of a mutant IDH1 vaccine in newly diagnosed glioma. For the study at large: During weeks 1, 3, 5, 7, 11, 15, 19 and 23, patients received eight vaccinations.

This CDR3 has 14 residues. Germline CDR1 SGHTA, CDR2 FQGNSA. V lost 3 bases and J lost 2; bases outside the gene matches: 1. Only in-frame clones appear in the TCRdb table, and some are missing; sequencing was by immunoSEQ multiplex PCR. The table records over 25,000 clones, roughly 90% of them present only once. Time point: week 5, during vaccination. Every vaccine dose comprised 300 ug of mutant IDH1 20-mer peptide plus topical imiquimod. A word on this clone: Its specificity is not known.

The receptor was isolated from a woman aged 40 to 50 with glioma. Some clones in this sample may be carry-over from other donors' samples. The genes are TRBV7-2 and TRBJ1-1; TRBD1 aligns across 9 bases. The starting material was peripheral blood mononuclear cells (PBMCs), obtained from a glioma patient whose treatment included an IDH1 peptide vaccine. This chain's CDR3 is CASSFTGGNTEAFF. The CDR3 region has the DNA TGTGCCAGCAGCTTTACAGGGGGCAACACTGAAGCTTTCTTT.